The 26 T cell receptor beta chains given below trace back to one sample, sequenced in a study of blood T cell repertoires in COVID-19. Here immunoSEQ multiplex PCR was the method, and the copy in TCRdb shows in-frame clones only, minus some. The table records under 450,000 clones, 80% to 90% of them present only once. The specimen was peripheral blood. These receptor sequences come from a woman in her sixties or seventies with COVID-19, enrolled during active disease.

The chain's CDR3 is CASSEDSPYNEQFF. The DNA of the CDR3 is TGCGCCAGCAGTGAGGACAGCCCCTACAATGAGCAGTTCTTC. The chain joins TRBV10-1 to TRBJ2-1; TRBD1 is a possible D gene (5 bases). There are 14 residues in the CDR3. Trimming removed 2 bases from V and 2 bases from J, with 7 bases in between. CDR1 is WNHNN, CDR2 SYGVQD, per germline (reference sequence).

This clone has a single count. The rearrangement uses TRBV4-1 and TRBJ1-2, with D perhaps TRBD1 (5 bases). CDR3 length equals 14 residues. Germline values: CDR1 MGHRA, CDR2 YSYEKL. The V end was cut by 0 bases, the J end by 4 bases, with 9 bases between. The CDR3 protein is CASSQEDSSYGYTF. The CDR3 region has the DNA TGCGCCAGCAGCCAAGAAGACAGTAGCTATGGCTACACCTTC.

This chain joins TRBV9 and TRBJ2-7, with TRBD1 matching over 7 bases. The CDR3 loop spans 16 amino acids. Trimming cost V 4 bases and J 2 bases; bases outside gene matches: 12. The germline CDR1 and CDR2 sequences are SGDLS and YYNGEE. In nucleotides, the CDR3 is TGTGCCAGCAGCACAGGGGACGGAGAAATCCCCTACGAGCAGTACTTC. It yields the protein CASSTGDGEIPYEQYF.

CDR3 in DNA: TGTGCCAGCAGTTACGTCGCAGGGGGCGAGACCCAGTACTTC. This translates into CASSYVAGGETQYF. The chain uses TRBV6-2 or TRBV6-3 and TRBJ2-5, with 8 bases aligning to TRBD1. The CDR3 runs to 14 residues. Looked up from germline, CDR1 is MNHEY and CDR2 is SVGEGT. Losses at the gene ends were 2 bases for V and 5 bases for J; bases not matched to a gene: 4.

Here the CDR3 reads CASSRDRGMRTEAFF. The CDR3 bases are TGTGCCAGCAGTCGGGACAGGGGGATGAGAACTGAAGCTTTCTTT. The V and J genes are TRBV6-5 and TRBJ1-1; 11 nucleotides agree with TRBD1. CDR3 length equals 15 residues. V trimming: 5 bases; J trimming: 5 bases; junction bases outside the gene matches: 7. In germline, CDR1 is MNHEY, CDR2 SVGAGI.

The chain employs TRBV7-2 and TRBJ1-1, with D maybe TRBD1 (5 bases). Trimming took off 5 bases at V and 5 bases at J, with 18 bases between the two ends. This CDR3 is 15 amino acids long. The germline CDR1 and CDR2 sequences are SGHTA and FQGNSA. CDR3 DNA sequence: TGTGCCAGCAGCGTAACTCCGGGGGGTGGGACTGAAGCTTTCTTT. Protein sequence: CASSVTPGGGTEAFF.

This clone came up many times. The gene calls are TRBV6-6 and TRBJ1-3; the match to TRBD1 covers 8 bases. The junction had 2 bases not matched to a gene; V was cut back by 5 bases and J by 2 bases. Germline CDR1 and CDR2: MNHNY and SVGAGI (reference sequence). The CDR3 runs to 14 residues. Here the CDR3 reads CASSPGGTGNTIYF. For the CDR3, the DNA is TGTGCCAGCAGTCCAGGGGGCACTGGAAACACCATATATTTT.

A note on this clone: Other DNA sequences in the sample encode the same CDR3. The chain couples TRBV2 to TRBJ2-6; D not resolved. The CDR3 is made up of 14 amino acids. Per the germline V gene, CDR1 is SNHLY and CDR2 is FYNNEI. Trimming cost V 6 bases and J 0 bases, with 6 bases left between them. The CDR3: CASRISSGANVLTF. The DNA for the CDR3 is TGTGCCAGCAGAATCAGCTCTGGGGCCAACGTCCTGACTTTC.

This clone was counted many times. The rearrangement links TRBV5-6 to TRBJ2-1, with 9 bases aligning to TRBD1. Trimming removed 4 bases from V and 2 bases from J; junction bases left unmatched: 7. CDR1 and CDR2 from the germline V gene are SGHDT and YYEEEE. The CDR3 loop spans 16 amino acids. The CDR3 loop reads CASSRGTGNAYNEQFF. Written as DNA, the CDR3 is TGTGCCAGCAGCCGAGGGACAGGGAACGCCTACAATGAGCAGTTCTTC.

The chain links TRBV19 to TRBJ1-2; a possible D gene is TRBD1 (6 bases). The CDR3 length is 14 residues. Germline CDR1 is LNHDA and CDR2 is SQIVND (reference sequence). Trimming pared 4 bases from V and 1 base from J, leaving 10 bases between. The CDR3 region is CASSTEQGNYGYTF. In DNA form, the CDR3 reads TGTGCCAGTAGTACCGAACAGGGTAACTATGGCTACACCTTC.

The chain recombines TRBV10-2 with TRBJ1-3, with TRBD1 identical over 9 bases. CDR1 is WSHSY, CDR2 SAAADI, per germline. The CDR3 contains 15 residues. V lost 5 bases and J lost 7; bases outside the gene matches: 9. The CDR3, as DNA: TGCGCCAGCAGTCCGGGACAGGGATCGAGGAACACCATATATTTT. Protein product: CASSPGQGSRNTIYF.

The rearrangement uses TRBV11-3 and TRBJ2-5, with 9 nucleotides matching TRBD1. The CDR3 has 16 residues. V shed 4 bases, J shed 1 base, and the junction held 7 bases outside the gene matches. CDR1 and CDR2 (germline): SGHNT, YENEEA. CDR3 sequence: CASSSPWDRVQETQYF. Here the CDR3 DNA reads TGTGCCAGCAGCTCTCCCTGGGACAGGGTCCAAGAGACCCAGTACTTC.

In this sample, this clone turned up a few times. V gene TRBV5-4 combines with J gene TRBJ2-1, with 7 bases aligning to TRBD1. CDR3 length: 15 residues. Germline V gene lookup returns CDR1 SGHNT and CDR2 YYREEE (reference sequence). J lost 2 bases, V lost 4 bases, and 6 bases had no gene match. The CDR3 DNA reads as TGTGCCAGCAGCAGAGGGACAGACACCTACAATGAGCAGTTCTTC. It yields the protein CASSRGTDTYNEQFF.

The chain joins TRBV13 to TRBJ1-2; 8 nucleotides align to TRBD1. CDR3 length: 16 amino acids. Germline V CDR1 and CDR2: PRHDT, FYEKMQ (reference sequence). V shed 5 bases, J shed 6 bases, and the junction held 14 bases outside the gene matches. The CDR3 here is CASSLRTGFDVDGYTF. As DNA, the CDR3 is TGTGCCAGCAGCCTCCGGACAGGGTTCGACGTCGATGGCTACACCTTC.

The rearrangement links TRBV27 to TRBJ1-5; TRBD1 might be the D (6 bases). V was shortened by 5 bases and J by 1 base, with 9 bases between the two germline ends. The germline CDR1 and CDR2 sequences are MNHEY and SMNVEV (reference sequence). This CDR3 comprises 14 residues. CDR3 coding DNA: TGTGCCAGCAGTCCTCAGGGGAGCAATCAGCCCCAGCATTTT. It yields the protein CASSPQGSNQPQHF.

This chain uses TRBV12-3 or TRBV12-4 with TRBJ1-1; no firm D call. V was clipped by 6 bases and J by 0 bases, with 8 bases between them. The CDR3 has 13 amino acids. The CDR3 DNA reads TGTGCCAGCAGACTAGACATGAACACTGAAGCTTTCTTT. Translating it yields CASRLDMNTEAFF.

Concerning this clone itself: The sample holds other DNA sequences that translate to the same CDR3. The V gene is TRBV29-1, the J gene TRBJ1-2; no reliable D call. V was shortened by 6 bases and J by 2 bases, with 7 bases between the two germline ends. This CDR3 region has 11 residues. Germline V gene data show CDR1 as SQVTM and CDR2 as ANQGSEA. The CDR3 loop is CSVRENYGYTF. In DNA form, the CDR3 reads TGCAGCGTCCGAGAAAACTATGGCTACACCTTC.

The sample holds one count of this clone. This chain links TRBV7-3 with TRBJ1-5; no clear D. The CDR3 totals 13 residues. V lost 2 bases and J lost 6, with 8 bases in between. Per germline, CDR1 SGHTA and CDR2 FQGTGA. The CDR3 spells CASSLWAGQPQHF. The CDR3 coding sequence is TGTGCCAGCAGCTTATGGGCCGGTCAGCCCCAGCATTTT.

This chain connects TRBV7-3 to TRBJ2-7, with 7 bases aligning to TRBD2. Germline CDR1 SGHTA, CDR2 FQGTGA. The junction had 15 bases not matched to a gene; V was cut back by 4 bases and J by 9 bases. The CDR3 totals 15 residues. The CDR3, as DNA: TGTGCCAGCAGCTCCGCGGGGAGGGGCCCCTCCGGGCAGTACTTC. Residues: CASSSAGRGPSGQYF.

This chain connects TRBV4-2 to TRBJ2-5, with no clear D. This CDR3 comprises 12 residues. Looked up from germline, CDR1 is LGHNA and CDR2 is YNFKEQ. The V end was cut by 1 base, the J end by 3 bases, with 3 bases between. The CDR3 region has the DNA TGTGCCAGCAGCCAAGTCGAAGAGACCCAGTACTTC. It specifies CASSQVEETQYF.

This sequence joins TRBV5-1 and TRBJ2-1; a possible D gene is TRBD2 (6 bases). Trimming removed 6 bases at V and 5 bases at J, with 15 bases between. The germline CDR1 and CDR2 sequences are SGHRS and YFSETQ. The CDR3 length is 14 residues. The CDR3 DNA reads TGCGCCAGCAAGAGGGACGGGGGTAACAATGAGCAGTTCTTC. This sequence encodes CASKRDGGNNEQFF.

The rearrangement links TRBV7-3 to TRBJ1-6; 7 bases fit TRBD1. Germline assignment: CDR1 SGHTA and CDR2 FQGTGA. Losses at the gene ends were 4 bases for V and 10 bases for J; bases not matched to a gene: 4. The CDR3 extends over 13 amino acids. The CDR3 protein is CASSSGQESPLHF. CDR3 DNA sequence: TGTGCCAGCAGCTCCGGACAGGAGTCACCCCTCCACTTT.

The CDR3 region has the DNA TGCGCCAGCAGCAGTAAGGGGGCGGATACGCAGTATTTT. Amino acid sequence: CASSSKGADTQYF. The chain uses TRBV5-1 and TRBJ2-3; 7 positions match TRBD1. Germline CDR1 SGHRS, CDR2 YFSETQ. CDR3 length equals 13 residues. With 4 bases clipped from V and 6 bases from J, the junction kept 5 bases outside the gene matches.

The V gene is TRBV5-1, the J gene TRBJ1-3, with a tentative D call TRBD1 (6 bases). V was pared by 2 bases and J by 8 bases, with 17 bases between. This CDR3 spans 15 amino acids. Germline V gives CDR1 SGHRS, CDR2 YFSETQ. The CDR3 protein is CASSFTLQGTDTIYF. For the CDR3, the DNA is TGCGCCAGCAGCTTTACTTTACAGGGAACAGACACCATATATTTT.

The chain joins TRBV30 to TRBJ2-5, with D possibly TRBD1 on 6 matching bases. The CDR3 extends over 13 amino acids. Trimming removed 5 bases from V and 4 bases from J, with 14 bases in between. Germline V gene sequence: CDR1 GTSNPN, CDR2 SVGIG (reference sequence). CDR3 DNA: TGTGCCTGGGGCAGGGGTTCTCGAGAGACCCAGTACTTC. It translates to CAWGRGSRETQYF.

This clone was picked up a small number of times. The gene calls are TRBV5-4 and TRBJ2-7, with D perhaps TRBD2 (6 bases). The CDR3 has 12 residues. V was trimmed by 2 bases and J by 7 bases, leaving 10 bases between them. Looked up from germline, CDR1 is SGHNT and CDR2 is YYREEE (reference sequence). This CDR3 is CASSFAAGEQYF. The DNA for the CDR3 is TGTGCCAGCAGCTTCGCCGCGGGGGAGCAGTACTTC.